This entry concerns a single T cell receptor beta chain. Using immunoSEQ multiplex PCR, the repertoire was profiled, and TCRdb retains in-frame clones only, with some absent. The sample holds just over 80,000 clones, about 89% seen once. These data belong to a study of blood T cell repertoires in COVID-19. CDR3 length equals 15 residues. V shed 7 bases and J shed 0 bases, with 15 bases lying between them. CDR1 is SEHNR, CDR2 FQNEAQ, per germline (reference sequence). Specimen: PBMCs or T cells enriched from blood (not recorded which). V gene TRBV7-9 combines with J gene TRBJ1-1; D is unclear. The clonotype comes from a woman aged 50 to 65 with acute COVID-19. CDR3 in DNA: TGTGCCAGCACCCCTCTCGGCGGAATGAACACTGAAGCTTTCTTT. This gives the protein CASTPLGGMNTEAFF. Variable domain in full (rest from reference TRBV7-9 and TRBJ1-1): DTGVSQNPRHKITKRGQNVTFRCDPISEHNRLYWYRQTLGQGPEFLTYFQNEAQLEKSRLLSDRFSAERPKGSFSTLEIQRTEQGDSAMYLCASTPLGGMNTEAFFGQGTRLTVV.